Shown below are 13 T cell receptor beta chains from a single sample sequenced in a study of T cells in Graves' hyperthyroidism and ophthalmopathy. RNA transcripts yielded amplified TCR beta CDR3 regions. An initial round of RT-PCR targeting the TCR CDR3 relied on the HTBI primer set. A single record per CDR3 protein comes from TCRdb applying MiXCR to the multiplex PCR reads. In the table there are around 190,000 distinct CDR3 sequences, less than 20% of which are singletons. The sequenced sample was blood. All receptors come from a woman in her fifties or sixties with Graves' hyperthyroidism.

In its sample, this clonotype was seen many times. The CDR3 region is CASSLSRNTEAFF. Written as DNA, the CDR3 is TGTGCCAGCAGCTTATCACGGAACACTGAAGCTTTCTTT. The chain joins TRBV13 to TRBJ1-1; no definite D call. The V and J ends lost 2 bases and 1 base respectively, with 5 bases between them. The V gene's germline CDR1 is PRHDT and CDR2 FYEKMQ (reference sequence). The CDR3 spans 13 residues.

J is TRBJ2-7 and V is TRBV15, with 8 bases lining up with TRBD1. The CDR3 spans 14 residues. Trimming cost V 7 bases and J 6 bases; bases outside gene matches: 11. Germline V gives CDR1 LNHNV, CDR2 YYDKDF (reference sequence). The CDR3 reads CATNAAGGLFEQYF. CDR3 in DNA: TGTGCCACCAACGCGGCAGGGGGCCTTTTCGAGCAGTACTTC.

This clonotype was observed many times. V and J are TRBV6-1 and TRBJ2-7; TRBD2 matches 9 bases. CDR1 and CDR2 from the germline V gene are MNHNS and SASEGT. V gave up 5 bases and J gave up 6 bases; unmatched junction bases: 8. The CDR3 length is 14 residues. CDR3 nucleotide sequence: TGTGCCAGCAGTTTAGCGGGAGTCCTCTCCGAGCAGTACTTC. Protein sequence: CASSLAGVLSEQYF.

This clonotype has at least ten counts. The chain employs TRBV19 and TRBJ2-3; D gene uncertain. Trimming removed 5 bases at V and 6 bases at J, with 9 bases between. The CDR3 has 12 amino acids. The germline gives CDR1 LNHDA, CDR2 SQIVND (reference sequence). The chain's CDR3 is CASSGSGDTQYF. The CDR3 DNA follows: TGTGCCAGTAGTGGAAGTGGGGATACGCAGTATTTT. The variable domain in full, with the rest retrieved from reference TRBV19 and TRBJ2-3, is DGGITQSPKYLFRKEGQNVTLSCEQNLNHDAMYWYRQDPGQGLRLIYYSQIVNDFQKGDIAEGYSVSREKKESFPLTVTSAQKNPTAFYLCASSGSGDTQYFGPGTRLTVL.

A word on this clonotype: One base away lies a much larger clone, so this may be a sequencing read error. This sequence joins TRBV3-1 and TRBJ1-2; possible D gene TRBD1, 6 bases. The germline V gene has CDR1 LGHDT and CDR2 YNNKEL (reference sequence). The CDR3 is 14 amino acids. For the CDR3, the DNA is TGTGCCAGCGGCCAAGGACAGAAATCGGGAGGCTACACCTTC. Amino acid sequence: CASGQGQKSGGYTF.

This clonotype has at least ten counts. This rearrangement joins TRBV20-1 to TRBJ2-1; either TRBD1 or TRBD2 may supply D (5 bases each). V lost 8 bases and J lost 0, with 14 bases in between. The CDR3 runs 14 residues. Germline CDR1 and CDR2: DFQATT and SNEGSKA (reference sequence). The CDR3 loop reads CSFGTGSSYNEQFF. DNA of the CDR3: TGCAGTTTCGGGACGGGGAGCTCCTACAATGAGCAGTTCTTC.

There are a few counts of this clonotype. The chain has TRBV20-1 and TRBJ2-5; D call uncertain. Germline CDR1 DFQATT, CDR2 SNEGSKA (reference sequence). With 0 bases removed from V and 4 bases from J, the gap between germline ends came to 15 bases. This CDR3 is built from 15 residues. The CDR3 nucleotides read TGCAGTGCTAGAGATCTGCGACCTCCGCGAGAGACCCAGTACTTC. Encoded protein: CSARDLRPPRETQYF.

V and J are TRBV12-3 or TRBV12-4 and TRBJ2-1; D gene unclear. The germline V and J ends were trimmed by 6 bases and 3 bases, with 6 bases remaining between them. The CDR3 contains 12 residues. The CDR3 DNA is TGTGCCAGCAGCCGTTTCTACAATGAGCAGTTCTTC. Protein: CASSRFYNEQFF.

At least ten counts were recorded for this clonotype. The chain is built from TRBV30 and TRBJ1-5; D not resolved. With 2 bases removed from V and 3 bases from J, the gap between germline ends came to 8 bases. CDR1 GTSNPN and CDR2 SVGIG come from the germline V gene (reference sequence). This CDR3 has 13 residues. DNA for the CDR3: TGTGCCTGGAGTACCGAAAACAATCAGCCCCAGCATTTT. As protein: CAWSTENNQPQHF.

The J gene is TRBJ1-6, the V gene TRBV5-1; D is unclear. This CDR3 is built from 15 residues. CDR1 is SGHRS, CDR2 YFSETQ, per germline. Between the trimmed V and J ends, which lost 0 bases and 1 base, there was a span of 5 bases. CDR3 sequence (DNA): TGCGCCAGCAGCTTGGAGGTGTCCTATAATTCACCCCTCCACTTT. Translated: CASSLEVSYNSPLHF. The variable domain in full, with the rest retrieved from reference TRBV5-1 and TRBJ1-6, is KAGVTQTPRYLIKTRGQQVTLSCSPISGHRSVSWYQQTPGQGLQFLFEYFSETQRNKGNFPGRFSGRQFSNSRSEMNVSTLELGDSALYLCASSLEVSYNSPLHFGNGTRLTVT.

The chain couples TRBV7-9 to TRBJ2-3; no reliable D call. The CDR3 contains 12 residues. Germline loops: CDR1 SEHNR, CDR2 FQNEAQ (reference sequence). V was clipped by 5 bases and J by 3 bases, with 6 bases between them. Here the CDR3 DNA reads TGTGCCAGCAGCCCTAAGACAGATACGCAGTATTTT. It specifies CASSPKTDTQYF. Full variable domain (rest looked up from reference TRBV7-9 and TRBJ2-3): DTGVSQNPRHKITKRGQNVTFRCDPISEHNRLYWYRQTLGQGPEFLTYFQNEAQLEKSRLLSDRFSAERPKGSFSTLEIQRTEQGDSAMYLCASSPKTDTQYFGPGTRLTVL.

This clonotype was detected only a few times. DNA of the CDR3: TGCGCCAGCAGCCAAGAACCGTGGACAGCCTACAATCAGCCCCAGCATTTT. This codes for CASSQEPWTAYNQPQHF. The chain is built from TRBV4-1 and TRBJ1-5; perhaps TRBD1 as D (6 bases). Germline V CDR1 and CDR2: MGHRA, YSYEKL. CDR3 length: 17 residues. V was pared by 0 bases and J by 3 bases, with 15 bases between.

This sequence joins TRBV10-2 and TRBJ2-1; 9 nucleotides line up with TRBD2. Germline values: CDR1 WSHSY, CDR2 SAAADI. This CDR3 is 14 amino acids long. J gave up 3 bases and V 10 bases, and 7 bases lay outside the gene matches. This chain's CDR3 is CATIQAGGYNEQFF. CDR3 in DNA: TGCGCCACCATACAAGCGGGAGGCTACAATGAGCAGTTCTTC.